These 26 T cell receptor beta chains came from one sample sequenced in a study of T cell responses to AZD1222 COVID-19 vaccine. Data came from immunoSEQ multiplex PCR; TCRdb stores just in-frame clones and leaves some out. The sample gives fewer than 150,000 clones, just over 90% of which show up once; around 3.6% is in the top ten. This sample comprised peripheral blood, obtained on day 0 of AZD1222 vaccination. These TCRs come from an adult in good health.

The chain combines TRBV7-2 with TRBJ2-1; D is perhaps TRBD2 (6 bases). The length of the CDR3 is 17 residues. The germline gives CDR1 SGHTA, CDR2 FQGNSA. Trimming cost V 4 bases and J 0 bases, with 16 bases left between them. CDR3 residues: CASSYGTPASSYNEQFF. In DNA form, the CDR3 reads TGTGCCAGCAGCTACGGGACTCCTGCGAGCTCCTACAATGAGCAGTTCTTC.

The genes are TRBV4-1 and TRBJ2-3; 8 nucleotides agree with TRBD2. Germline-derived CDR1 and CDR2 are MGHRA and YSYEKL. The V and J ends lost 3 bases and 4 bases, in that order; junction bases with no gene match: 9. The CDR3 loop spans 16 amino acids. In DNA, the CDR3 is TGCGCCAGCAGCCAGACAGATGGGCGGGAGGCAGATACGCAGTATTTT. It codes for CASSQTDGREADTQYF.

This chain joins TRBV4-2 and TRBJ2-1; D unresolved. This CDR3 is 16 amino acids long. Per germline, CDR1 LGHNA and CDR2 YNFKEQ. V shed 0 bases and J shed 0 bases, with 9 bases lying between them. CDR3 coding DNA: TGTGCCAGCAGCCAAGATGGCAGCAACTCCTACAATGAGCAGTTCTTC. Translation: CASSQDGSNSYNEQFF.

The gene calls are TRBV5-1 and TRBJ2-1; tentatively, D is TRBD2 (6 bases). The CDR3 is 16 residues long. The V end was cut by 6 bases, the J end by 2 bases, with 18 bases between. Germline loops: CDR1 SGHRS, CDR2 YFSETQ. The chain's CDR3 is CASNQEGLAAYNEQFF. For the CDR3, the DNA is TGCGCCAGCAACCAGGAGGGGTTAGCTGCCTACAATGAGCAGTTCTTC.

This clone was seen once. This chain joins TRBV11-2 and TRBJ1-1, with TRBD1 matching over 9 bases. From germline, CDR1 is SGHAT and CDR2 FQNNGV. This CDR3 spans 14 amino acids. V lost 1 base, J lost 4 bases, and 1 base stayed unmatched. The CDR3 DNA reads TGTGCCAGCAGCTTAGTGGACAGGGGCACTGAAGCTTTCTTT. It yields the protein CASSLVDRGTEAFF. Full variable domain (outside the CDR3, taken from reference TRBV11-2 and TRBJ1-1): EAGVAQSPRYKIIEKRQSVAFWCNPISGHATLYWYQQILGQGPKLLIQFQNNGVVDDSQLPKDRFSAERLKGVDSTLKIQPAKLEDSAVYLCASSLVDRGTEAFFGQGTRLTVV.

V usage is TRBV19 and J usage is TRBJ1-4, with 9 nucleotides matching TRBD1. J lost 8 bases, V lost 6 bases, and 7 bases had no gene match. Germline CDR1 and CDR2: LNHDA and SQIVND (reference sequence). The CDR3 spans 14 residues. The CDR3 sequence is CASRPGQGREKLFF. The CDR3 DNA follows: TGTGCCAGTAGACCCGGACAGGGGAGGGAAAAACTGTTTTTT.

The CDR3: CASSRDRGWYEQYF. CDR3 nucleotide sequence: TGTGCCAGCTCCCGGGACAGGGGTTGGTACGAGCAGTACTTC. V and J are TRBV2 and TRBJ2-7, with 10 bases aligning to TRBD1. CDR3 length equals 14 residues. CDR1 is SNHLY, CDR2 FYNNEI, per germline. V was clipped by 8 bases and J by 4 bases; unmatched bases: 8. Variable domain in full (rest from reference TRBV2 and TRBJ2-7): EPEVTQTPSHQVTQMGQEVILRCVPISNHLYFYWYRQILGQKVEFLVSFYNNEISEKSEIFDDQFSVERPDGSNFTLKIRSTKLEDSAMYFCASSRDRGWYEQYFGPGTRLTVT.

The CDR3 loop reads CASSPLIPEAFF. CDR3 bases: TGTGCCAGCAGCCCCCTAATCCCTGAAGCTTTCTTT. This chain joins TRBV7-2 and TRBJ1-1, with D unclear. Germline V gene lookup returns CDR1 SGHTA and CDR2 FQGNSA. The CDR3 is made up of 12 amino acids. V lost 5 bases to trimming and J lost 6 bases, with 10 bases between them.

This chain joins TRBV19 and TRBJ2-5, with 11 positions matching TRBD2. Losses at the gene ends were 1 base for V and 2 bases for J; bases not matched to a gene: 3. Germline V gene sequence: CDR1 LNHDA, CDR2 SQIVND (reference sequence). The CDR3 runs to 16 residues. The CDR3: CASSIGGTSGQETQYF. The CDR3 DNA is TGTGCCAGTAGTATAGGTGGGACTAGCGGACAAGAGACCCAGTACTTC.

This chain uses TRBV7-9 with TRBJ1-6; D unresolved. The CDR3 loop spans 15 amino acids. V lost 5 bases, J lost 7 bases, and 15 bases lay in between. CDR1 and CDR2 from the germline V gene are SEHNR and FQNEAQ (reference sequence). CDR3 loop: CASSTEVGVNSPLHF. The CDR3 region has the DNA TGTGCCAGCAGCACTGAGGTTGGAGTGAATTCACCCCTCCACTTT. The full variable domain, in which reference TRBV7-9 and TRBJ1-6 provide the parts outside the CDR3, is DTGVSQNPRHKITKRGQNVTFRCDPISEHNRLYWYRQTLGQGPEFLTYFQNEAQLEKSRLLSDRFSAERPKGSFSTLEIQRTEQGDSAMYLCASSTEVGVNSPLHFGNGTRLTVT.

This sequence joins TRBV2 and TRBJ2-2, with TRBD2 matching over 8 bases. Germline-derived CDR1 and CDR2 are SNHLY and FYNNEI. The CDR3 covers 15 residues. V lost 6 bases, J lost 1 base, and 4 bases stayed unmatched. CDR3 loop: CASSLTSGNTGELFF. The CDR3 bases are TGTGCCAGCAGCCTAACTAGCGGGAACACCGGGGAGCTGTTTTTT.

This chain links TRBV5-5 with TRBJ2-7; 7 bases are shared with TRBD2. The CDR3 runs 14 residues. V shed 2 bases, J shed 2 bases, and the junction held 4 bases outside the gene matches. Germline CDR1 and CDR2: SGHKS and YYEKEE (reference sequence). CDR3: CASSFSGSPYEQYF. The CDR3 DNA is TGTGCCAGCAGCTTTAGCGGGTCTCCCTACGAGCAGTACTTC.

J is TRBJ2-3 and V is TRBV3-1 (or the pseudogene TRBV3-2); 9 bases align to TRBD2. The germline V gene encodes CDR1 LGHDT and CDR2 YNNKEL (reference sequence). J lost 6 bases, V lost 3 bases, and 7 bases had no gene match. CDR3 length: 15 amino acids. DNA of the CDR3: TGTGCCAGCAGCCAGATAGCGGGAGTTTTGGATACGCAGTATTTT. It yields the protein CASSQIAGVLDTQYF.

The rearrangement links TRBV30 to TRBJ1-2; D not certain. The CDR3 is 12 amino acids. V lost 4 bases to trimming and J lost 4 bases, with 10 bases between them. Germline assignment: CDR1 GTSNPN and CDR2 SVGIG (reference sequence). The CDR3 nucleotides read TGTGCCTGGACCCCTGAGGGCTATGGCTACACCTTC. Amino acid sequence: CAWTPEGYGYTF.

The chain has TRBV30 and TRBJ1-2; D remains ambiguous. This CDR3 is 11 amino acids long. Trimming took off 2 bases at V and 7 bases at J, with 8 bases between the two ends. The germline CDR1 and CDR2 sequences are GTSNPN and SVGIG (reference sequence). This CDR3 is CAWSPSGGYTF. DNA of the CDR3: TGTGCCTGGAGTCCCAGTGGTGGCTACACCTTC.

The chain combines TRBV19 with TRBJ1-5; D might be TRBD1 (6 bases). Germline V gives CDR1 LNHDA, CDR2 SQIVND (reference sequence). The CDR3 has 13 amino acids. Trimming stripped 11 bases from V and 7 bases from J, with 18 bases between. The CDR3 DNA follows: TGTGCCGGCTCAGGGGAAAAGGGGCAGCCCCAGCATTTT. It yields the protein CAGSGEKGQPQHF.

The CDR3 loop is CASSVLEGGGETQYF. The DNA of the CDR3 is TGTGCCAGCAGCGTCCTGGAAGGGGGGGGAGAGACCCAGTACTTC. The chain employs TRBV9 and TRBJ2-5, with D perhaps TRBD2 (7 bases). The CDR3 covers 15 residues. Germline CDR1 is SGDLS and CDR2 is YYNGEE. V shed 2 bases and J shed 4 bases, with 15 bases lying between them.

This rearrangement joins TRBV7-2 to TRBJ2-7, with 8 bases identical to TRBD2. Germline V CDR1 and CDR2: SGHTA, FQGNSA. V shed 5 bases and J 0 bases; nucleotides not matched to a gene: 6. The CDR3 length is 15 residues. The CDR3, as DNA: TGTGCCAGCAGCGCCCGTAGCGGGAACTCCTACGAGCAGTACTTC. Amino acid sequence: CASSARSGNSYEQYF.

V and J are TRBV24-1 and TRBJ2-7; possibly TRBD2 for D (5 bases). Germline V lookup: CDR1 KGHDR, CDR2 SFDVKD. The CDR3 is made up of 17 amino acids. Between the trimmed V and J ends, which lost 1 base and 3 bases, there was a span of 18 bases. The CDR3 region is CATSDLGSRDSGYEQYF. In DNA, the CDR3 is TGTGCCACCAGTGATTTAGGATCGAGGGATTCCGGCTACGAGCAGTACTTC.

The CDR3 region is CASNAPGQGPVDTIYF. The DNA of the CDR3 is TGTGCCAGCAATGCCCCGGGACAGGGTCCCGTCGACACCATATATTTT. The chain links TRBV2 to TRBJ1-3; TRBD1 matches at 9 bases. The ends lost 7 bases at V and 8 bases at J; junction bases unmatched: 15. The CDR3 has 16 amino acids. Germline CDR1 and CDR2: SNHLY and FYNNEI.

V is TRBV9 and J is TRBJ2-1; D is uncertain. V gave up 0 bases and J gave up 6 bases, with 10 bases separating them. The CDR3 is made up of 14 amino acids. Germline V lookup: CDR1 SGDLS, CDR2 YYNGEE. CDR3 sequence: CASSVAPNLNEQFF. The CDR3 bases are TGTGCCAGCAGCGTAGCCCCTAATCTCAATGAGCAGTTCTTC.

The rearrangement joins TRBV11-2 to TRBJ2-1, with D perhaps TRBD2 (6 bases). From germline, CDR1 is SGHAT and CDR2 FQNNGV. V shed 0 bases and J shed 7 bases, with 16 bases lying between them. The length of the CDR3 is 16 residues. In DNA form, the CDR3 reads TGTGCCAGCAGCTTAGATGAGACTAGGAGTCGTAATGAGCAGTTCTTC. Translating it yields CASSLDETRSRNEQFF.

The rearrangement joins TRBV20-1 to TRBJ2-7; 11 bases line up with TRBD2. The CDR3 totals 11 residues. Germline values: CDR1 DFQATT, CDR2 SNEGSKA (reference sequence). The CDR3, as DNA: TGCAGCGTCCTAGCGGGAGGCGAGCAGTACTTC. This encodes CSVLAGGEQYF.

The V and J genes are TRBV7-9 and TRBJ1-2; 10 bases agree with TRBD1. CDR1 SEHNR and CDR2 FQNEAQ come from the germline V gene (reference sequence). The CDR3 contains 15 residues. Unmatched junction bases numbered 6, after V lost 1 base and J lost 7 bases. The DNA for the CDR3 is TGTGCCAGCAGCTTAGAGGGACAGGGGCGAACTGGCTACACCTTC. Encoded protein: CASSLEGQGRTGYTF.

The gene calls are TRBV27 and TRBJ1-6; TRBD1 matches 8 bases. V shed 1 base and J 5 bases; nucleotides not matched to a gene: 10. Germline lookup yields CDR1 MNHEY and CDR2 SMNVEV (reference sequence). This CDR3 has 18 amino acids. In DNA, the CDR3 is TGTGCCAGCAGTTTATTGGGGACAGGCGGGGGTCATAATTCACCCCTCCACTTT. Encoded protein: CASSLLGTGGGHNSPLHF.

V is TRBV12-5 and J is TRBJ1-2, with TRBD1 as a possible D gene (5 bases). CDR1 LGHNT and CDR2 FRNRAP come from the germline V gene. V lost 1 base, J lost 4 bases, and 10 bases lay in between. The CDR3 contains 14 residues. CDR3 sequence reads: CASGLDLTAYGYTF. In DNA, the CDR3 is TGTGCTAGTGGTTTGGACCTGACAGCCTATGGCTACACCTTC.